The 22 T cell receptor beta chains below were found in one sample sequenced in a study of cytomegalovirus exposure and HLA in healthy donors. This PCR relied on a set of 60 Vbeta primers and 13 Jbeta primers. TCRdb keeps only in-frame clones here, not all; method: immunoSEQ multiplex PCR. The sample has about 190,000 clones; over 70% are singletons. The source material was PBMCs. The receptors shown here come from a woman aged 30 to 39 in good health and CMV-seronegative.

The chain carries TRBV5-1 and TRBJ2-1, with D uncertain. This CDR3 is built from 14 residues. From germline, CDR1 is SGHRS and CDR2 YFSETQ. Trimming stripped 0 bases from V and 5 bases from J, with 9 bases between. Here the CDR3 reads CASSLGQNNNEQFF. In nucleotides, the CDR3 is TGCGCCAGCAGCTTGGGGCAGAATAACAATGAGCAGTTCTTC.

The rearrangement links TRBV5-6 to TRBJ1-3, with D possibly TRBD1 on 5 matching bases. The V end lost 1 base, the J end lost 2 bases, and 13 bases lay between the germline ends. Germline V CDR1 and CDR2: SGHDT, YYEEEE. This CDR3 contains 16 residues. The CDR3 DNA is TGTGCCAGCAGCTTGAGGTTATGGGGCACTGGAAACACCATATATTTT. Residues: CASSLRLWGTGNTIYF.

J is TRBJ1-6 and V is TRBV6-1, with D unclear. The V end was cut by 4 bases, the J end by 9 bases, with 4 bases between. Germline CDR1 reads MNHNS; CDR2 reads SASEGT. The length of the CDR3 is 11 residues. The CDR3 sequence is CASSGGSPLHF. CDR3 coding DNA: TGTGCCAGCAGTGGAGGTTCACCCCTCCACTTT.

V gene TRBV7-6 combines with J gene TRBJ1-4; D is ambiguous. This CDR3 region has 13 residues. CDR1 and CDR2 (germline): SGHVS, FNYEAQ. Trimming left V 2 bases short and J 4 bases short, with 5 bases between. The CDR3: CASSLSRNEKLFF. As DNA, the CDR3 is TGTGCCAGCAGCTTATCCCGTAATGAAAAACTGTTTTTT.

This clone was seen only once. The chain uses TRBV11-2 and TRBJ2-1, with TRBD2 matching over 9 bases. Unmatched junction bases numbered 10, after V lost 3 bases and J lost 4 bases. Germline lookup yields CDR1 SGHAT and CDR2 FQNNGV. The CDR3 sequence is 17 residues long. CDR3 bases: TGTGCCAGCAGCTTTGGTCTAGCGGGAAGTTATTACAATGAGCAGTTCTTC. Translation: CASSFGLAGSYYNEQFF.

This chain joins TRBV27 and TRBJ2-3, with 8 bases matching TRBD1. This CDR3 contains 15 residues. Germline-derived CDR1 and CDR2 are MNHEY and SMNVEV (reference sequence). The J segment lost 0 bases and the V segment lost 4 bases, leaving 3 bases of the junction unmatched. The CDR3 nucleotides read TGTGCCAGCAGTTATGGACAGGGCAGCACAGATACGCAGTATTTT. Encoded protein: CASSYGQGSTDTQYF.

The V call is TRBV2, the J call TRBJ1-5, with 8 bases that match TRBD1. Germline V gene data show CDR1 as SNHLY and CDR2 as FYNNEI. The CDR3 length is 16 residues. Trimming at V came to 3 bases and at J to 7 bases, leaving 11 bases not matched to a gene. CDR3 DNA: TGTGCCAGCAGTGATCAACAGGGGGGTTTGGGGCAGCCCCAGCATTTT. This translates into CASSDQQGGLGQPQHF.

This chain joins TRBV6-1 and TRBJ2-3; 8 bases are shared with TRBD1. V shed 6 bases, J shed 4 bases, and the junction held 6 bases outside the gene matches. This CDR3 has 14 residues. Germline assignment: CDR1 MNHNS and CDR2 SASEGT. CDR3 in amino acids: CASRLAGGADTQYF. CDR3 nucleotide sequence: TGTGCCAGCAGGTTGGCAGGGGGCGCAGATACGCAGTATTTT.

This clone has a single count. The V and J genes are TRBV10-1 and TRBJ2-2, with 10 bases matching TRBD1. Per the germline V gene, CDR1 is WNHNN and CDR2 is SYGVQD (reference sequence). This CDR3 is 17 amino acids long. The junction had 11 bases not matched to a gene; V was cut back by 6 bases and J by 4 bases. CDR3 DNA: TGCGCCAGCAGCCCCAGCCCCGGACAGGGGGGCACCGGGGAGCTGTTTTTT. It is translated as CASSPSPGQGGTGELFF.

J is TRBJ2-3 and V is TRBV9; 8 bases align to TRBD2. V lost 0 bases, J lost 4 bases, and 1 base stayed unmatched. Germline loops: CDR1 SGDLS, CDR2 YYNGEE. The CDR3 is made up of 14 amino acids. The CDR3 protein is CASSVAGGPDTQYF. Here the CDR3 DNA reads TGTGCCAGCAGCGTAGCGGGGGGGCCAGATACGCAGTATTTT. Variable domain in full (rest from reference TRBV9 and TRBJ2-3): DSGVTQTPKHLITATGQRVTLRCSPRSGDLSVYWYQQSLDQGLQFLIQYYNGEERAKGNILERFSAQQFPDLHSELNLSSLELGDSALYFCASSVAGGPDTQYFGPGTRLTVL.

This clone was seen a few times. V gene TRBV5-1 combines with J gene TRBJ2-5; D gene unclear. Trimming removed 1 base from V and 4 bases from J, with 20 bases in between. Germline values: CDR1 SGHRS, CDR2 YFSETQ. This CDR3 has 17 amino acids. CDR3 DNA: TGCGCCAGCAGCTTGTTCGAGACATCCCTCGCCCCAGAGACCCAGTACTTC. This sequence encodes CASSLFETSLAPETQYF.

J is TRBJ1-5 and V is TRBV27, with 8 bases aligning to TRBD1. Germline values: CDR1 MNHEY, CDR2 SMNVEV (reference sequence). The V and J ends lost 6 bases and 2 bases, in that order; junction bases with no gene match: 3. The CDR3 sequence is 14 residues long. CDR3 sequence (DNA): TGTGCCAGCAGGGCGACAGGGGGCAATCAGCCCCAGCATTTT. Translating it yields CASRATGGNQPQHF.

In its sample, this clone was seen once. The genes are TRBV7-2 and TRBJ1-2; maybe TRBD1 (5 bases). V was cut by 4 bases and J by 7 bases, with 16 bases left in between. The germline V gene encodes CDR1 SGHTA and CDR2 FQGNSA. The CDR3 runs to 14 residues. CDR3 sequence reads: CASSSPPGSPGYTF. In nucleotides, the CDR3 is TGTGCCAGCAGCTCCCCTCCAGGGTCTCCTGGCTACACCTTC. The complete variable domain, with remaining parts taken from reference TRBV7-2 and TRBJ1-2, reads GAGVSQSPSNKVTEKGKDVELRCDPISGHTALYWYRQSLGQGLEFLIYFQGNSAPDKSGLPSDRFSAERTGGSVSTLTIQRTQQEDSAVYLCASSSPPGSPGYTFGSGTRLTVV.

The V call is TRBV4-1, the J call TRBJ2-7, with 7 bases lining up with TRBD2. V lost 2 bases to trimming and J lost 7 bases; unmatched junction nucleotides: 5. Germline CDR1 and CDR2: MGHRA and YSYEKL. This CDR3 is 13 amino acids long. CDR3 region: CASSQLWGGEQYF. The CDR3, as DNA: TGCGCCAGCAGCCAATTATGGGGGGGAGAGCAGTACTTC.

The chain recombines TRBV28 with TRBJ2-7, with 12 positions matching TRBD1. In germline, CDR1 is MDHEN, CDR2 SYDVKM. Unmatched junction bases numbered 5, after V lost 5 bases and J lost 3 bases. The CDR3 has 15 amino acids. The CDR3 region is CASSPGTGGFYEQYF. The CDR3 bases are TGTGCCAGCAGTCCCGGGACAGGGGGCTTCTACGAGCAGTACTTC.

The V gene is TRBV7-6, the J gene TRBJ2-7; TRBD1 matches at 8 bases. CDR1 is SGHVS, CDR2 FNYEAQ, per germline. The CDR3 length is 15 residues. V lost 5 bases and J lost 0; bases outside the gene matches: 6. CDR3 nucleotides: TGTGCCAGCAGCCTGGGGACAGGCAGCTCCTACGAGCAGTACTTC. Amino acids: CASSLGTGSSYEQYF.

The V and J genes are TRBV25-1 and TRBJ1-6, with no clear D. The CDR3 totals 15 residues. Trimming removed 4 bases at V and 7 bases at J, with 14 bases between. Germline lookup yields CDR1 MGHDK and CDR2 SYGVNS. CDR3 loop: CASSGRPGENSPLHF. In nucleotides, the CDR3 is TGTGCCAGCAGTGGAAGGCCAGGTGAAAATTCACCCCTCCACTTT.

The chain recombines TRBV4-3 with TRBJ1-1; unclear D gene. The CDR3 length is 14 residues. The germline gives CDR1 LGHNA, CDR2 YSLEER. V gave up 0 bases and J gave up 5 bases, with 10 bases separating them. CDR3 sequence reads: CASSQENGLTEAFF. The DNA of the CDR3 is TGCGCCAGCAGCCAAGAGAATGGGCTAACTGAAGCTTTCTTT.

Details on this clone: Other nucleotide sequences in the sample specify the same CDR3. The chain is built from TRBV9 and TRBJ1-1, with D possibly matching TRBD1 (5 bases). Trimming left V 1 base short and J 2 bases short, with 6 bases between. Germline CDR1 and CDR2: SGDLS and YYNGEE. This CDR3 contains 13 residues. CDR3 amino acids: CASSVTGNTEAFF. The DNA for the CDR3 is TGTGCCAGCAGCGTAACAGGAAACACTGAAGCTTTCTTT. The full variable domain, in which reference TRBV9 and TRBJ1-1 provide the parts outside the CDR3, is DSGVTQTPKHLITATGQRVTLRCSPRSGDLSVYWYQQSLDQGLQFLIQYYNGEERAKGNILERFSAQQFPDLHSELNLSSLELGDSALYFCASSVTGNTEAFFGQGTRLTVV.

This clone appeared a few times. V usage is TRBV28 and J usage is TRBJ2-7, with D maybe TRBD1 (6 bases). Trimming took off 3 bases at V and 3 bases at J, with 24 bases between the two ends. Germline CDR1 reads MDHEN; CDR2 reads SYDVKM. This CDR3 is built from 18 residues. DNA for the CDR3: TGTGCCAGCAGTTTTCCCCTCGGGTTACAGGGCGGCCACTACGAGCAGTACTTC. It codes for CASSFPLGLQGGHYEQYF.

The chain combines TRBV9 with TRBJ2-2; 7 bases are a match to TRBD1. Germline-derived CDR1 and CDR2 are SGDLS and YYNGEE. The CDR3 totals 16 residues. V shed 0 bases and J 3 bases; nucleotides not matched to a gene: 5. CDR3 sequence (DNA): TGTGCCAGCAGCGTAGTGCCAGGGGGTCACACCGGGGAGCTGTTTTTT. It specifies CASSVVPGGHTGELFF.

V gene TRBV2 combines with J gene TRBJ2-7, with TRBD1 matching 11 bases. Germline V CDR1 and CDR2: SNHLY, FYNNEI. The CDR3 consists of 15 residues. The J segment lost 0 bases and the V segment lost 6 bases, leaving 4 bases of the junction unmatched. CDR3 DNA sequence: TGTGCCAGCAGACACGGGACAGGGGGCTCCTACGAGCAGTACTTC. As protein: CASRHGTGGSYEQYF.